Following are 30 T cell receptor beta chains from one sample sequenced in a study of cytomegalovirus exposure and HLA in healthy donors. Vbeta (60) and Jbeta (13) primers were used in the PCR. Profiling relied on immunoSEQ multiplex PCR, and the TCRdb table lists in-frame clones only, not all of them. This table holds 150,000 to 200,000 clones, approximately 80% found once. The material sequenced was PBMCs. These receptors all stem from a woman between 18 and 30 years old in good health and CMV-seronegative.

The V call is TRBV15, the J call TRBJ1-1; D uncertain. The ends were cut back, 5 bases at V and 6 bases at J, with 16 bases in the middle. CDR1 and CDR2 (germline): LNHNV, YYDKDF (reference sequence). The CDR3 length is 14 residues. The chain's CDR3 is CATSLNSLVAEAFF. The CDR3 nucleotides are TGTGCCACCAGCTTGAATAGCTTGGTTGCTGAAGCTTTCTTT.

This chain uses TRBV5-6 with TRBJ2-3; 8 positions match TRBD2. Germline values: CDR1 SGHDT, CDR2 YYEEEE. The CDR3 has 13 residues. V lost 0 bases and J lost 11; bases outside the gene matches: 5. The CDR3, as DNA: TGTGCCAGCAGCTTGGCCGGGGGGGGCATGCAGTATTTT. It yields the protein CASSLAGGGMQYF.

This clone was seen more than once but under ten times. V and J are TRBV21-1 and TRBJ1-1; the DNA was not used to check the table's D call, TRBD1. TRBV21-1 is classified as a pseudogene. CDR3 length: 15 residues. The CDR3: CASSKKGQRNTEAFF. The CDR3 nucleotides are TGTGCCAGCAGCAAAAAAGGACAGAGAAACACTGAAGCTTTCTTT.

This sequence joins TRBV28 and TRBJ1-1, with 8 nucleotides matching TRBD1. CDR1 is MDHEN, CDR2 SYDVKM, per germline. V shed 4 bases, J shed 2 bases, and the junction held 3 bases outside the gene matches. The length of the CDR3 is 14 residues. CDR3 DNA: TGTGCCAGCAGTTCAGGGGGCTCTAACACTGAAGCTTTCTTT. Its translation: CASSSGGSNTEAFF.

The chain is built from TRBV19 and TRBJ1-5; 7 positions agree with TRBD1. This CDR3 contains 14 residues. The J segment lost 5 bases and the V segment lost 7 bases, leaving 8 bases of the junction unmatched. Germline CDR1 LNHDA, CDR2 SQIVND (reference sequence). The CDR3 spells CASKYDRADQPQHF. DNA of the CDR3: TGTGCCAGTAAATACGACAGGGCGGATCAGCCCCAGCATTTT.

The chain joins TRBV28 to TRBJ2-5; D ambiguous. The CDR3 has 14 residues. V dropped 3 bases and J dropped 5 bases, with 13 bases sitting between them. Germline lookup yields CDR1 MDHEN and CDR2 SYDVKM. The CDR3 bases are TGTGCCAGCAGTTTTCGACTCGTCTCGGAGACCCAGTACTTC. Its translation is CASSFRLVSETQYF.

Notes on this clone: One end of the junction does not line up with germline, which may come from a read error. The J gene is TRBJ2-1, the V gene TRBV19, with 11 positions matching TRBD1. CDR1 is LNHDA, CDR2 SQIVND, per germline (reference sequence). The CDR3 length is 13 residues. The CDR3 DNA is TGTGCCAGTAGTATAGCGGGACAGGGGGTTTTGCTCTTC. This encodes CASSIAGQGVLLF.

This clone was observed once. The chain carries TRBV5-4 and TRBJ2-2; 7 bases line up with TRBD2. Germline CDR1 reads SGHNT; CDR2 reads YYREEE (reference sequence). The CDR3 is 16 amino acids. J was trimmed by 0 bases and V by 1 base; bases with no gene match: 3. The CDR3 reads CASSLIGRTNTGELFF. DNA for the CDR3: TGTGCCAGCAGCTTGATCGGGAGGACGAACACCGGGGAGCTGTTTTTT.

This chain uses TRBV18 with TRBJ1-3; 7 nucleotides line up with TRBD1. This CDR3 is 16 amino acids long. Per germline, CDR1 KGHSH and CDR2 LQKENI. Trimming removed 4 bases from V and 0 bases from J; junction bases left unmatched: 6. The CDR3 sequence: CASSHGTVGSGNTIYF. The CDR3 DNA reads TGTGCCAGCTCACACGGGACAGTTGGCTCTGGAAACACCATATATTTT.

As to this clone: The sample holds other DNA sequences that translate to the same CDR3. The chain combines TRBV5-1 with TRBJ1-1, with TRBD1 as a possible D gene (6 bases). The V end lost 0 bases, the J end lost 3 bases, and 9 bases lay between the germline ends. The CDR3 consists of 14 residues. Looked up from germline, CDR1 is SGHRS and CDR2 is YFSETQ. CDR3: CASSLDRVDTEAFF. In nucleotides, the CDR3 is TGCGCCAGCAGCTTGGACAGGGTTGACACTGAAGCTTTCTTT.

The V and J genes are TRBV4-1 and TRBJ2-7, with D possibly TRBD1 on 5 matching bases. Trimming shortened V by 1 base and J by 2 bases, and 15 bases separated the two germline ends. The CDR3 is 16 residues long. Germline V gives CDR1 MGHRA, CDR2 YSYEKL. The CDR3 spells CASSQVPRQRTYEQYF. The CDR3 DNA reads as TGCGCCAGCAGCCAAGTACCGCGACAGAGGACCTACGAGCAGTACTTC.

The V call is TRBV18, the J call TRBJ2-1; D not resolved. The CDR3 has 14 amino acids. CDR1 and CDR2 from the germline V gene are KGHSH and LQKENI. Trimming took off 3 bases at V and 7 bases at J, with 13 bases between the two ends. Here the CDR3 reads CASSPGRQTNEQFF. CDR3 coding DNA: TGTGCCAGCTCACCGGGCCGCCAGACAAATGAGCAGTTCTTC.

The rearrangement joins TRBV18 to TRBJ1-5; D not resolved. V lost 1 base, J lost 0 bases, and 10 bases lay in between. The germline gives CDR1 KGHSH, CDR2 LQKENI. The CDR3 loop spans 16 amino acids. CDR3 region: CASSPLPSGSNQPQHF. CDR3 coding DNA: TGTGCCAGCTCACCACTTCCGTCGGGTAGCAATCAGCCCCAGCATTTT.

The chain uses TRBV9 and TRBJ2-3, with a weak D call TRBD2 (7 bases). The V gene lost 0 bases and the J gene lost 2 bases, with 10 bases spanning the gap. Germline V lookup: CDR1 SGDLS, CDR2 YYNGEE. The CDR3 extends over 15 amino acids. The DNA for the CDR3 is TGTGCCAGCAGCGTAGACGGGGGGCACACAGATACGCAGTATTTT. It specifies CASSVDGGHTDTQYF. Drawing the rest from reference TRBV9 and TRBJ2-3, the complete variable domain is DSGVTQTPKHLITATGQRVTLRCSPRSGDLSVYWYQQSLDQGLQFLIQYYNGEERAKGNILERFSAQQFPDLHSELNLSSLELGDSALYFCASSVDGGHTDTQYFGPGTRLTVL.

The chain carries TRBV7-2 and TRBJ1-3, with D possibly matching TRBD1 (6 bases). The CDR3 totals 16 residues. Germline V lookup: CDR1 SGHTA, CDR2 FQGNSA. Trimming took 5 bases from V and 2 from J, leaving 16 bases between them. The CDR3 DNA is TGTGCCAGCAGCCCGGCAGGGGTAAGGGCTGGAAACACCATATATTTT. The encoded protein is CASSPAGVRAGNTIYF.

This chain links TRBV4-1 with TRBJ1-1; D possibly corresponds to TRBD1 (5 bases). V shed 0 bases and J shed 3 bases, with 11 bases lying between them. The germline V gene encodes CDR1 MGHRA and CDR2 YSYEKL. The CDR3 is 15 residues long. The CDR3 region is CASSQDRQLDTEAFF. Written as DNA, the CDR3 is TGCGCCAGCAGCCAAGATCGACAGTTAGACACTGAAGCTTTCTTT.

CDR3 nucleotides: TGTGCCAGCTACAGGTTGATAGCGGACGCGACTCCAAGCACAGATACGCAGTATTTT. It yields the protein CASYRLIADATPSTDTQYF. The gene calls are TRBV2 and TRBJ2-3; TRBD2 is a possible D gene (6 bases). This CDR3 has 19 amino acids. Germline CDR1 SNHLY, CDR2 FYNNEI. Trimming shortened V by 8 bases and J by 0 bases, and 27 bases separated the two germline ends.

The chain employs TRBV7-9 and TRBJ2-3; 9 bases fit TRBD2. V lost 6 bases, J lost 3 bases, and 16 bases stayed unmatched. Germline values: CDR1 SEHNR, CDR2 FQNEAQ (reference sequence). The length of the CDR3 is 18 residues. Written as DNA, the CDR3 is TGTGCCAGCAGGGGGCCGTTAGGTAGCGGGAGTTTGACAGATACGCAGTATTTT. It codes for CASRGPLGSGSLTDTQYF.

To note about this clone: This specimen includes other DNA sequences encoding the same CDR3. V is TRBV18 and J is TRBJ2-3; 7 positions agree with TRBD1. The CDR3 has 15 amino acids. Germline CDR1 KGHSH, CDR2 LQKENI. Unmatched junction bases numbered 5, after V lost 3 bases and J lost 2 bases. The CDR3 coding sequence is TGTGCCAGCTCACCCCTGACAGGGCCCACAGATACGCAGTATTTT. This sequence encodes CASSPLTGPTDTQYF.

The CDR3 sequence: CASSLFAVMNTEAFF. The CDR3 nucleotides are TGCGCCAGCAGCTTGTTTGCGGTAATGAACACTGAAGCTTTCTTT. This rearrangement joins TRBV5-1 to TRBJ1-1; D is unresolved. Trimming took 1 base from V and 0 from J, leaving 10 bases between them. The germline V gene has CDR1 SGHRS and CDR2 YFSETQ. The CDR3 length is 15 residues.

This clone has just one count. J is TRBJ2-7 and V is TRBV27, with 8 bases lining up with TRBD2. From germline, CDR1 is MNHEY and CDR2 SMNVEV (reference sequence). The CDR3 has 14 residues. With V trimmed by 6 bases and J by 2 bases, 6 bases remained unmatched. CDR3 amino acids: CASSFGGATYEQYF. CDR3 in DNA: TGTGCCAGCAGCTTCGGGGGGGCCACCTACGAGCAGTACTTC.

V usage is TRBV5-5 and J usage is TRBJ2-4; TRBD2 aligns across 14 bases. The CDR3 totals 17 residues. The germline V gene has CDR1 SGHKS and CDR2 YYEKEE (reference sequence). The V and J ends lost 4 bases and 1 base, in that order; junction bases with no gene match: 4. CDR3 sequence reads: CASSPRTSGGAKNIQYF. The CDR3 nucleotides are TGTGCCAGCAGCCCCCGGACTAGCGGGGGGGCCAAAAACATTCAGTACTTC.

The rearrangement joins TRBV7-2 to TRBJ2-3; 9 nucleotides align to TRBD2. The CDR3 is 17 residues long. The V gene's germline CDR1 is SGHTA and CDR2 FQGNSA. Losses at the gene ends were 1 base for V and 0 bases for J; bases not matched to a gene: 5. The CDR3 bases are TGTGCCAGCAGCTTAGATCGGCTAGCGGGGAGCACAGATACGCAGTATTTT. This encodes CASSLDRLAGSTDTQYF. Combining the CDR3 with reference TRBV7-2 and TRBJ2-3 gives the whole variable domain GAGVSQSPSNKVTEKGKDVELRCDPISGHTALYWYRQSLGQGLEFLIYFQGNSAPDKSGLPSDRFSAERTGGSVSTLTIQRTQQEDSAVYLCASSLDRLAGSTDTQYFGPGTRLTVL.

This chain uses TRBV9 with TRBJ2-3; 7 bases map to TRBD1. CDR1 is SGDLS and CDR2 is YYNGEE in the germline V gene. V trimming: 4 bases; J trimming: 2 bases; junction bases outside the gene matches: 13. The CDR3 length is 17 residues. CDR3 DNA sequence: TGTGCCAGCAGCCCAGGGAAGGCAGGGGGTACCACAGATACGCAGTATTTT. Encoded protein: CASSPGKAGGTTDTQYF. The full variable domain, with the rest looked up from reference TRBV9 and TRBJ2-3, is DSGVTQTPKHLITATGQRVTLRCSPRSGDLSVYWYQQSLDQGLQFLIQYYNGEERAKGNILERFSAQQFPDLHSELNLSSLELGDSALYFCASSPGKAGGTTDTQYFGPGTRLTVL.

The rearrangement links TRBV7-2 to TRBJ2-7; tentative D call: TRBD2 (6 bases). The CDR3 runs 14 residues. Between the trimmed V and J ends, which lost 1 base and 2 bases, there was a span of 9 bases. Germline V CDR1 and CDR2: SGHTA, FQGNSA. CDR3 in DNA: TGTGCCAGCAGCTTAGATCCGGGGGCCTACGAGCAGTACTTC. Its translation is CASSLDPGAYEQYF.

The chain employs TRBV7-3 and TRBJ1-1, with D possibly matching TRBD1 (6 bases). Deletions cut 2 bases from V and 4 bases from J, with 14 bases between. Germline CDR1 reads SGHTA; CDR2 reads FQGTGA. The CDR3 covers 15 residues. In DNA, the CDR3 is TGTGCCAGCAGCTTATTCGGCAGGGGCATCACTGAAGCTTTCTTT. Amino acids: CASSLFGRGITEAFF.

V gene TRBV19 combines with J gene TRBJ2-7; 9 bases are a match to TRBD1. Per germline, CDR1 LNHDA and CDR2 SQIVND (reference sequence). CDR3 size: 16 residues. V shed 5 bases, J shed 0 bases, and the junction held 8 bases outside the gene matches. The DNA for the CDR3 is TGTGCCAGTAGTCCCGGGACAGGGAAATCCTCCTACGAGCAGTACTTC. Amino acids: CASSPGTGKSSYEQYF. Supplemented by reference TRBV19 and TRBJ2-7, the full variable domain reads DGGITQSPKYLFRKEGQNVTLSCEQNLNHDAMYWYRQDPGQGLRLIYYSQIVNDFQKGDIAEGYSVSREKKESFPLTVTSAQKNPTAFYLCASSPGTGKSSYEQYFGPGTRLTVT.

The V gene is TRBV27, the J gene TRBJ1-2; D perhaps matches TRBD1 (6 bases). Germline V gives CDR1 MNHEY, CDR2 SMNVEV (reference sequence). V gave up 0 bases and J gave up 6 bases, with 8 bases separating them. This CDR3 has 13 residues. In nucleotides, the CDR3 is TGTGCCAGCAGTTTATCGGGGGCTGATGGCTACACCTTC. Protein sequence: CASSLSGADGYTF.

The chain has TRBV28 and TRBJ2-1, with TRBD2 identical over 8 bases. Unmatched junction bases numbered 7, after V lost 3 bases and J lost 3 bases. The CDR3 extends over 16 amino acids. CDR1 and CDR2 (germline): MDHEN, SYDVKM. Here the CDR3 DNA reads TGTGCCAGCAGTTTTGGGGGGCGGGGGGACTACAATGAGCAGTTCTTC. Translation gives CASSFGGRGDYNEQFF.

The DNA for the CDR3 is TGTGCCAGCTTGGAGGGGCGCGGCACTGAAGCTTTCTTT. It yields the protein CASLEGRGTEAFF. The chain joins TRBV28 to TRBJ1-1, with D tentatively TRBD1 (5 bases). The germline CDR1 and CDR2 sequences are MDHEN and SYDVKM. The CDR3 has 13 residues. V lost 8 bases and J lost 4, with 14 bases in between.